One and the same sample provided the 19 T cell receptor beta chains below, sequenced in a study of blood T cell repertoires in COVID-19. Profiled with immunoSEQ multiplex PCR; TCRdb holds only in-frame clones, not every one. The sample records about 250,000 clones, roughly 85% being singletons. Sequencing was performed on PBMCs or T cells enriched from blood (not recorded which). These receptors originate from a woman in her forties or fifties with acute COVID-19.

V is TRBV2 and J is TRBJ1-6; D gene unclear. Germline V gives CDR1 SNHLY, CDR2 FYNNEI. CDR3 length: 14 residues. Trimming left V 7 bases short and J 7 bases short, with 14 bases between. CDR3 protein: CASNPGGFNSPLHF. The CDR3 DNA reads as TGTGCCAGCAACCCCGGAGGGTTCAATTCACCCCTCCACTTT.

CDR3 amino acids: CASSSDRSSNQPQHF. Here the CDR3 DNA reads TGTGCCAGCAGTTCCGACAGGTCCAGCAATCAGCCCCAGCATTTT. The chain carries TRBV27 and TRBJ1-5, with a tentative D call TRBD1 (6 bases). In germline, CDR1 is MNHEY, CDR2 SMNVEV (reference sequence). This CDR3 has 15 residues. Trimming left V 4 bases short and J 1 base short, with 11 bases between.

The CDR3 sequence is CASSRTLQGLGYTF. DNA of the CDR3: TGTGCCAGCAGCCGAACGTTACAGGGCCTTGGCTACACCTTC. This chain joins TRBV5-6 and TRBJ1-2, with D possibly matching TRBD1 (6 bases). From germline, CDR1 is SGHDT and CDR2 YYEEEE. This CDR3 has 14 amino acids. V was shortened by 4 bases and J by 7 bases, with 17 bases between the two germline ends.

V gene TRBV6-5 combines with J gene TRBJ1-5; D is unresolved. Trimming pared 2 bases from V and 6 bases from J, leaving 8 bases between. From germline, CDR1 is MNHEY and CDR2 SVGAGI. The CDR3 is made up of 13 amino acids. The CDR3 protein is CASSYRHGQPQHF. For the CDR3, the DNA is TGTGCCAGCAGTTACCGTCACGGTCAGCCCCAGCATTTT.

This clone was seen just once. The rearrangement links TRBV19 to TRBJ2-4; D may be TRBD2 (6 bases). The CDR3 spans 13 residues. Deletions cut 8 bases from V and 8 bases from J, with 16 bases between. Germline values: CDR1 LNHDA, CDR2 SQIVND (reference sequence). Here the CDR3 reads CASGLAGSDIQYF. In DNA form, the CDR3 reads TGTGCCAGTGGCCTCGCGGGGTCGGACATTCAGTACTTC.

This clone was seen only a few times. CDR3 coding DNA: TGTGCCAGCAGCTTAGGACTTTACAATGAGCAGTTCTTC. It codes for CASSLGLYNEQFF. This chain links TRBV11-2 with TRBJ2-1, with unresolved D. CDR3 length: 13 amino acids. Trimming removed 1 base from V and 4 bases from J, with 5 bases in between. Germline-derived CDR1 and CDR2 are SGHAT and FQNNGV.

The chain recombines TRBV10-1 with TRBJ1-5; D is unclear. V dropped 3 bases and J dropped 4 bases, with 4 bases sitting between them. The CDR3 is made up of 12 amino acids. In germline, CDR1 is WNHNN, CDR2 SYGVQD (reference sequence). Here the CDR3 DNA reads TGCGCCAGCAGTGAATCAAATCAGCCCCAGCATTTT. Protein sequence: CASSESNQPQHF.

The rearrangement uses TRBV27 and TRBJ2-7, with TRBD1 matching over 7 bases. The CDR3 runs 13 residues. Germline assignment: CDR1 MNHEY and CDR2 SMNVEV (reference sequence). V trimming: 3 bases; J trimming: 7 bases; junction bases outside the gene matches: 6. The CDR3 DNA reads as TGTGCCAGCAGTTTTAGTGCAGGGGGTGAGCAGTACTTC. Translating gives CASSFSAGGEQYF.

The J gene is TRBJ1-2, the V gene TRBV5-4; D not certain. Germline loops: CDR1 SGHNT, CDR2 YYREEE (reference sequence). CDR3 length equals 14 residues. The V end was cut by 5 bases, the J end by 2 bases, with 13 bases between. The CDR3: CASRTSTGNYGYTF. DNA for the CDR3: TGTGCCAGCAGAACTTCCACCGGGAACTATGGCTACACCTTC.

This rearrangement joins TRBV27 to TRBJ1-2, with D possibly matching TRBD1 (5 bases). V was shortened by 6 bases and J by 4 bases, with 12 bases between the two germline ends. In germline, CDR1 is MNHEY, CDR2 SMNVEV (reference sequence). This CDR3 is built from 13 residues. CDR3 nucleotide sequence: TGTGCCAGCAGGGCTGACAGATTCTATGGCTACACCTTC. Amino acid sequence: CASRADRFYGYTF.

The CDR3 reads CASKYPGAYEQYF. The DNA of the CDR3 is TGTGCCAGCAAGTACCCGGGGGCCTACGAGCAGTACTTC. The chain is built from TRBV5-8 and TRBJ2-7; D possibly corresponds to TRBD2 (6 bases). CDR1 is SGHTS, CDR2 YDEGEE, per germline. The CDR3 consists of 13 residues. V gave up 6 bases and J gave up 2 bases, with 12 bases separating them.

The CDR3 DNA reads as TGCAGTGCTAGTAGACAGGGGTGGGGCTACACCTTC. Translation gives CSASRQGWGYTF. The rearrangement uses TRBV20-1 and TRBJ1-2, with 8 bases aligning to TRBD1. J lost 8 bases, V lost 3 bases, and 5 bases had no gene match. The CDR3 spans 12 residues. Looked up from germline, CDR1 is DFQATT and CDR2 is SNEGSKA (reference sequence).

This clone appeared a single time. The chain joins TRBV7-6 to TRBJ1-1, with TRBD1 matching 10 bases. The V and J ends lost 3 bases and 0 bases, in that order; junction bases with no gene match: 16. The CDR3 extends over 20 amino acids. Germline CDR1 SGHVS, CDR2 FNYEAQ. CDR3 DNA: TGTGCCAGCAGCTTCGGGACAGGGGAAGTACCTCGCTCGGTGAACACTGAAGCTTTCTTT. Translation: CASSFGTGEVPRSVNTEAFF.

The chain has TRBV10-3 and TRBJ1-1; TRBD1 might be the D (5 bases). V was shortened by 0 bases and J by 5 bases, with 10 bases between the two germline ends. CDR3 length: 14 residues. Germline lookup yields CDR1 ENHRY and CDR2 SYGVKD. CDR3 residues: CAISESQGSTEAFF. CDR3 DNA: TGTGCCATCAGTGAGTCCCAGGGAAGTACTGAAGCTTTCTTT.

The chain uses TRBV6-2 or TRBV6-3 and TRBJ1-5; a weak D match, TRBD1 (6 bases). V was trimmed by 2 bases and J by 10 bases, leaving 15 bases between them. The germline V gene encodes CDR1 MNHEY and CDR2 SVGEGT. The CDR3 spans 14 residues. The DNA of the CDR3 is TGTGCCAGCAGTTACGACACAGGGTTAGACCCCCAGCATTTT. Translation gives CASSYDTGLDPQHF.

This chain connects TRBV7-8 to TRBJ2-5, with 10 bases that match TRBD1. The CDR3 is made up of 16 amino acids. CDR1 and CDR2 from the germline V gene are SGHVS and FQNEAQ. The trim removed 5 bases at V and 4 bases at J, leaving 10 bases unmatched. CDR3 nucleotide sequence: TGTGCCAGCAGCCGAGGGACAGGGGATTATGGAGAGACCCAGTACTTC. Translated, it gives CASSRGTGDYGETQYF.

The J gene is TRBJ1-1, the V gene TRBV18, with unresolved D. Trimming shortened V by 3 bases and J by 1 base, and 12 bases separated the two germline ends. The CDR3 extends over 15 amino acids. Germline V lookup: CDR1 KGHSH, CDR2 LQKENI. CDR3 DNA sequence: TGTGCCAGCTCACCTGCCGAAGGAGCGAACACTGAAGCTTTCTTT. It encodes CASSPAEGANTEAFF.

The V gene is TRBV4-3, the J gene TRBJ1-5; 12 bases fit TRBD1. J lost 2 bases, V lost 0 bases, and 8 bases had no gene match. Per the germline V gene, CDR1 is LGHNA and CDR2 is YSLEER. The CDR3 is 19 residues long. The CDR3 DNA reads TGCGCCAGCAGCCAAGATTGGGACAGGGGGCACGGGGGCAATCAGCCCCAGCATTTT. Translating it yields CASSQDWDRGHGGNQPQHF.

This clone was observed a handful of times. The chain is built from TRBV19 and TRBJ2-5; D possibly corresponds to TRBD1 (5 bases). The V gene's germline CDR1 is LNHDA and CDR2 SQIVND (reference sequence). The CDR3 extends over 14 amino acids. V gave up 5 bases and J gave up 4 bases, with 14 bases separating them. CDR3 amino acids: CASSAGSVGETQYF. CDR3 DNA: TGTGCCAGTAGTGCAGGGTCGGTGGGAGAGACCCAGTACTTC.